Below, 28 T cell receptor beta chains from the same sample are listed, as sequenced in a study of beta chain features in type 1 diabetes. cDNA synthesis used the whole RNA isolate, giving expressed TCRB sequences. Some clones are missing from TCRdb's copy, which holds only in-frame ones; the method was immunoSEQ multiplex PCR. This repertoire shows just over 450,000 clones, roughly 31% found once; its top ten account for 0.065%. Sequencing input: naive CD4+ T cells from blood. The receptors stem from a man aged 18 to 30 in good health.

Details on this clone: Other DNA sequences in this specimen translate into the identical CDR3. The chain links TRBV29-1 to TRBJ2-7; D gene unclear. V dropped 6 bases and J dropped 3 bases, with 6 bases sitting between them. The CDR3 extends over 10 amino acids. Germline CDR1 SQVTM, CDR2 ANQGSEA. The CDR3 sequence is CSVLFYEQYF. The DNA of the CDR3 is TGCAGCGTCCTTTTCTACGAGCAGTACTTC.

This clone was seen a few times. The gene calls are TRBV7-2 and TRBJ2-5; D not certain. Trimming cost V 4 bases and J 3 bases, with 15 bases left between them. Germline V gene lookup returns CDR1 SGHTA and CDR2 FQGNSA. This CDR3 contains 15 residues. CDR3 in DNA: TGTGCCAGCAGCTCACAGTTGAGGAGCGAAGAGACCCAGTACTTC. Amino acid sequence: CASSSQLRSEETQYF.

This clone was seen only a few times. The chain joins TRBV7-2 to TRBJ2-1; tentatively, D is TRBD1 or TRBD2 (5 bases each). Trimming removed 7 bases at V and 6 bases at J, with 16 bases between. Germline V CDR1 and CDR2: SGHTA, FQGNSA. There are 14 residues in the CDR3. The CDR3 loop reads CASTSGTAFNEQFF. CDR3 DNA sequence: TGTGCCAGCACCTCCGGGACCGCCTTCAATGAGCAGTTCTTC.

V and J are TRBV30 and TRBJ2-7; 10 bases agree with TRBD2. The CDR3 has 15 residues. V lost 3 bases and J lost 6; bases outside the gene matches: 11. Germline V gives CDR1 GTSNPN, CDR2 SVGIG (reference sequence). The CDR3 DNA reads TGTGCCTGGAGCCCGGCTAGCGGGAGCCTGAGCGAGCAGTACTTC. The encoded protein is CAWSPASGSLSEQYF.

This clone has more than one count but fewer than ten. Distinct nucleotide sequences in the sample also encode this CDR3. The rearrangement joins TRBV30 to TRBJ2-7; D gene uncertain. From germline, CDR1 is GTSNPN and CDR2 SVGIG (reference sequence). Trimming pared 0 bases from V and 3 bases from J, leaving 3 bases between. The CDR3 extends over 11 amino acids. CDR3 bases: TGTGCCTGGAGTGTGAACTACGAGCAGTACTTC. It yields the protein CAWSVNYEQYF.

On this clone itself: Other DNA sequences from this sample encode an identical CDR3 as well. The chain uses TRBV7-2 and TRBJ2-3, with D unresolved. Trimming took 1 base from V and 6 from J, leaving 11 bases between them. This CDR3 comprises 14 residues. The germline V gene encodes CDR1 SGHTA and CDR2 FQGNSA. CDR3 sequence (DNA): TGTGCCAGCAGCTTAGGACTGGCTGTGGATACGCAGTATTTT. This sequence encodes CASSLGLAVDTQYF.

This chain links TRBV7-9 with TRBJ2-6; no definite D call. Trimming cost V 5 bases and J 0 bases, with 5 bases left between them. Looked up from germline, CDR1 is SEHNR and CDR2 is FQNEAQ (reference sequence). The length of the CDR3 is 14 residues. For the CDR3, the DNA is TGTGCCAGCAGCGCCTACTCTGGGGCCAACGTCCTGACTTTC. It encodes CASSAYSGANVLTF.

This clone was counted only a few times. This rearrangement joins TRBV15 to TRBJ2-7, with 12 bases lining up with TRBD2. In germline, CDR1 is LNHNV, CDR2 YYDKDF (reference sequence). The CDR3 is made up of 17 amino acids. Germline trimming cut 0 bases from V and 6 bases from J; bases unmatched to any gene: 9. The CDR3: CATSRDKTSGSIGEQYF. CDR3 nucleotide sequence: TGTGCCACCAGCAGAGATAAGACTAGCGGGAGTATCGGCGAGCAGTACTTC.

V is TRBV25-1 and J is TRBJ1-1; D is undetermined. This CDR3 is built from 15 residues. The germline gives CDR1 MGHDK, CDR2 SYGVNS. Trimming shortened V by 5 bases and J by 0 bases, and 13 bases separated the two germline ends. CDR3 sequence: CASSRNLGVNTEAFF. The DNA for the CDR3 is TGTGCCAGCAGTCGGAATTTAGGAGTGAACACTGAAGCTTTCTTT.

This clone came up a few times. The rearrangement joins TRBV2 to TRBJ2-5; D is undetermined. The CDR3 has 12 residues. The V gene's germline CDR1 is SNHLY and CDR2 FYNNEI. Trimming took 4 bases from V and 4 from J, leaving 7 bases between them. CDR3 sequence (DNA): TGTGCCAGCAGTGTTGAGCGAGAGACCCAGTACTTC. Encoded protein: CASSVERETQYF.

The chain recombines TRBV5-1 with TRBJ2-7, with 8 bases aligning to TRBD2. CDR1 is SGHRS and CDR2 is YFSETQ in the germline V gene. V lost 3 bases to trimming and J lost 8 bases; unmatched junction nucleotides: 10. This CDR3 contains 14 residues. This CDR3 reads CASSSSAGVEKQYF. CDR3 in DNA: TGCGCCAGCAGCTCCTCAGCGGGAGTTGAAAAGCAGTACTTC.

The chain is built from TRBV5-6 and TRBJ1-5, with D unresolved. CDR1 SGHDT and CDR2 YYEEEE come from the germline V gene. The CDR3 is 14 residues long. V gave up 2 bases and J gave up 3 bases, with 9 bases separating them. CDR3 sequence: CASSFNSYNQPQHF. In nucleotides, the CDR3 is TGTGCCAGCAGCTTTAACAGCTACAATCAGCCCCAGCATTTT.

V and J are TRBV23-1 and TRBJ2-5, with 9 nucleotides matching TRBD1. TRBV23-1 qualifies as an ORF whose function is uncertain. J gave up 2 bases and V 9 bases, and 13 bases lay outside the gene matches. This CDR3 has 16 residues. CDR3 coding DNA: TGCGCCAGTCCTCCTGTTTGGGGGACAGGGCAAGAGACCCAGTACTTC. Protein sequence: CASPPVWGTGQETQYF.

This rearrangement joins TRBV6-1 to TRBJ2-5; D gene ambiguous. In germline, CDR1 is MNHNS, CDR2 SASEGT. This CDR3 has 12 residues. Deletions cut 4 bases from V and 10 bases from J, with 13 bases between. CDR3 nucleotide sequence: TGTGCCAGCAGTGCCCCCGGCCGTTTCCAGTACTTC. It translates to CASSAPGRFQYF.

V gene TRBV4-1 combines with J gene TRBJ1-5, with 7 bases aligning to TRBD1. Germline CDR1 and CDR2: MGHRA and YSYEKL. The V segment lost 4 bases and the J segment 7 bases; nucleotides outside the gene matches: 7. The CDR3 loop spans 14 amino acids. CDR3 bases: TGCGCCAGCAGCCCCACAGGGGTGCGGCAGCCCCAGCATTTT. Its translation is CASSPTGVRQPQHF.

This clone was observed once. This sequence joins TRBV27 and TRBJ1-5, with D possibly being TRBD1 (5 bases). CDR3 length: 14 residues. V was clipped by 4 bases and J by 1 base, with 8 bases between them. Germline assignment: CDR1 MNHEY and CDR2 SMNVEV (reference sequence). CDR3 protein: CASSSRGSNQPQHF. DNA of the CDR3: TGTGCCAGCAGTTCGCGGGGGAGCAATCAGCCCCAGCATTTT.

This rearrangement joins TRBV28 to TRBJ2-1; no clear D. V lost 8 bases, J lost 0 bases, and 11 bases lay in between. This CDR3 is 14 amino acids long. CDR1 and CDR2 from the germline V gene are MDHEN and SYDVKM. The CDR3 is CASGLTASYNEQFF. CDR3 sequence (DNA): TGTGCCAGCGGCTTGACGGCCTCCTACAATGAGCAGTTCTTC.

The chain recombines TRBV9 with TRBJ2-2; no clear D. Deletions cut 4 bases from V and 3 bases from J, with 19 bases between. Germline loops: CDR1 SGDLS, CDR2 YYNGEE. This CDR3 contains 17 residues. CDR3 in amino acids: CASSPTAAQVYTGELFF. In DNA form, the CDR3 reads TGTGCCAGCAGCCCCACCGCGGCTCAGGTTTACACCGGGGAGCTGTTTTTT.

The genes are TRBV14 and TRBJ2-5; a possible D gene is TRBD2 (5 bases). V lost 3 bases and J 4 bases, leaving 18 bases between the germline ends. The germline V gene has CDR1 SGHDN and CDR2 FVKESK. The CDR3 covers 16 residues. The CDR3 sequence: CASSHHSSVARETQYF. For the CDR3, the DNA is TGTGCCAGCAGCCACCATTCCTCCGTAGCGCGAGAGACCCAGTACTTC.

The V call is TRBV5-1, the J call TRBJ2-5, with 12 bases that match TRBD1. Losses at the gene ends were 4 bases for V and 5 bases for J; bases not matched to a gene: 9. From germline, CDR1 is SGHRS and CDR2 YFSETQ. The CDR3 is 16 residues long. CDR3 loop: CASSLGTGGGGETQYF. The DNA for the CDR3 is TGCGCCAGCAGCCTCGGGACAGGGGGCGGAGGGGAGACCCAGTACTTC.

The rearrangement joins TRBV7-9 to TRBJ2-1; D perhaps matches TRBD1 (7 bases). Germline lookup yields CDR1 SEHNR and CDR2 FQNEAQ (reference sequence). The CDR3 totals 14 residues. Deletions cut 4 bases from V and 8 bases from J, with 15 bases between. CDR3 sequence reads: CASSYLQGRHEQFF. CDR3 in DNA: TGTGCCAGCAGCTACTTACAGGGGAGGCATGAGCAGTTCTTC. Full variable domain (outside the CDR3, taken from reference TRBV7-9 and TRBJ2-1): DTGVSQNPRHKITKRGQNVTFRCDPISEHNRLYWYRQTLGQGPEFLTYFQNEAQLEKSRLLSDRFSAERPKGSFSTLEIQRTEQGDSAMYLCASSYLQGRHEQFFGPGTRLTVL.

This clone was seen a few times. The rearrangement uses TRBV4-3 and TRBJ1-2; no firm D call. The V end lost 0 bases, the J end lost 5 bases, and 10 bases lay between the germline ends. This CDR3 has 14 residues. CDR1 and CDR2 from the germline V gene are LGHNA and YSLEER. The CDR3 loop is CASSQDWALYGYTF. The CDR3 bases are TGCGCCAGCAGCCAAGATTGGGCCCTTTATGGCTACACCTTC.

A single count supports this clone. The V gene is TRBV7-9, the J gene TRBJ2-7; tentative D call: TRBD1 (7 bases). Trimming took 5 bases from V and 8 from J, leaving 13 bases between them. Germline CDR1 is SEHNR and CDR2 is FQNEAQ (reference sequence). The CDR3 totals 12 residues. The CDR3 coding sequence is TGTGCCAGCAGCCAGGGGGGACGGAAGCAGTACTTC. Protein sequence: CASSQGGRKQYF.

Only a few counts were recorded for this clone. This chain connects TRBV28 to TRBJ2-1; 11 bases match TRBD1. V shed 6 bases, J shed 6 bases, and the junction held 10 bases outside the gene matches. This CDR3 spans 16 amino acids. Per germline, CDR1 MDHEN and CDR2 SYDVKM. The CDR3 DNA is TGTGCCAGCAGGTACCCGGGCGGGACAGGGGGCAATGAGCAGTTCTTC. Amino acid sequence: CASRYPGGTGGNEQFF.

The gene calls are TRBV5-1 and TRBJ2-1; 7 bases are shared with TRBD1. The J segment lost 3 bases and the V segment lost 3 bases, leaving 3 bases of the junction unmatched. CDR1 is SGHRS and CDR2 is YFSETQ in the germline V gene. The CDR3 has 14 amino acids. The CDR3 sequence is CASSSRQGYNEQFF. The CDR3 DNA reads as TGCGCCAGCAGCTCTAGACAGGGCTACAATGAGCAGTTCTTC.

CDR3: CASSPRGPSGGEQFF. DNA of the CDR3: TGTGCCAGCAGCCCCCGAGGGCCTTCAGGCGGAGAGCAGTTCTTC. The rearrangement links TRBV7-9 to TRBJ2-1; D is possibly TRBD2 (5 bases). The V and J ends lost 5 bases and 10 bases respectively, with 21 bases between them. This CDR3 contains 15 residues. Germline V gives CDR1 SEHNR, CDR2 FQNEAQ (reference sequence).

V gene TRBV5-4 combines with J gene TRBJ2-5; TRBD1 or TRBD2 may be the D gene (6 bases each). CDR1 is SGHNT, CDR2 YYREEE, per germline (reference sequence). CDR3 size: 14 residues. Trimming took 4 bases from V and 7 from J, leaving 17 bases between them. The CDR3 is CASSGTGRKGTQYF. The CDR3 coding sequence is TGTGCCAGCAGCGGCACAGGGAGGAAGGGGACCCAGTACTTC.

V and J are TRBV30 and TRBJ2-4; TRBD2 is a possible D gene (5 bases). V lost 0 bases, J lost 7 bases, and 10 bases lay in between. Germline V gene data show CDR1 as GTSNPN and CDR2 as SVGIG (reference sequence). The CDR3 runs to 13 residues. The CDR3 sequence is CAWSVSKRNIQYF. The CDR3 DNA reads as TGTGCCTGGAGTGTATCAAAGCGGAACATTCAGTACTTC. Full variable domain (remainder filled in from reference TRBV30 and TRBJ2-4): SQTIHQWPATLVQPVGSPLSLECTVEGTSNPNLYWYRQAAGRGLQLLFYSVGIGQISSEVPQNLSASRPQDRQFILSSKKLLLSDSGFYLCAWSVSKRNIQYFGAGTRLSVL.